A selection of T cell receptor beta chains follows, all from one sample in a study of blood T cell repertoires in COVID-19. Using immunoSEQ multiplex PCR, the repertoire was profiled, and TCRdb retains in-frame clones only, with some absent. Of more than 300,000 clones in the sample, more than 70% were seen once. Sequenced input: peripheral blood. The receptors were gathered from a woman aged 25 to 39 with COVID-19, enrolled during active disease. Each CDR3 is given with its conserved first and last residue. D genes are given only for firm matches. Clone size is shown for a subset of rows, as once, few, many or a class of expanded clone.

d_call	clone_size	v_call	cdr3_length	j_call	cdr3_nt	cdr3_aa
.	.	TRBV6-5	13	TRBJ2-5	TGTGCCAGCAGTCGGGACTTTCGAGAGACCCAGTACTTC	CASSRDFRETQYF
.	.	TRBV7-2	14	TRBJ1-4	TGTGCCAGCAGTTCGGACAGATATAATGAAAAACTGTTTTTT	CASSSDRYNEKLFF
.	many	TRBV5-1	13	TRBJ1-4	TGCGCCAGCAGGGGCGCAGGAAATGAAAAACTGTTTTTT	CASRGAGNEKLFF
.	.	TRBV7-9	13	TRBJ1-5	TGTGCCAGCAGGATTTCCTGGAGGAAGCCCCAGCATTTT	CASRISWRKPQHF
.	.	TRBV30	13	TRBJ1-1	TGTGCCTGGAGAGCCGGGGGAGGAACTGAAGCTTTCTTT	CAWRAGGGTEAFF
.	.	TRBV27	14	TRBJ1-1	TGTGCCAGCAGTTTAGCCAGGTTGAACACTGAAGCTTTCTTT	CASSLARLNTEAFF
TRBD2	.	TRBV5-1	16	TRBJ2-5	TGCGCCAGCAGCTTGGAGCCTAGCGGGGACCAAGAGACCCAGTACTTC	CASSLEPSGDQETQYF
.	.	TRBV2	15	TRBJ1-1	TGTGCCAACCCCGAGACAGGACGCCGGAACACTGAAGCTTTCTTT	CANPETGRRNTEAFF
.	.	TRBV3-1/TRBV3-2	12	TRBJ1-2	TGTGCCAGCAGCCAAGGTGGAGGGGCTTCCCACTTC	CASSQGGGASHF
TRBD1	.	TRBV7-9	14	TRBJ2-7	TGTGCCAGCAGCTTTGGGACAGACATCAACGAGCAGTACTTC	CASSFGTDINEQYF
TRBD2	.	TRBV6-2/TRBV6-3	16	TRBJ2-5	TGTGCCAGCAGTTTACTAGCGGGGGACCTCCAAGAGACCCAGTACTTC	CASSLLAGDLQETQYF
TRBD1	.	TRBV6-2/TRBV6-3	15	TRBJ2-2	TGTGCCAGCAGCCGACAGGGGCTGGACACCGGGGAGCTGTTTTTT	CASSRQGLDTGELFF
.	.	TRBV19	13	TRBJ1-1	TGTGCCAGTACCACGGGGGGGAGCACTGAAGCTTTCTTT	CASTTGGSTEAFF
.	.	TRBV19	13	TRBJ2-1	TGTGCCAGTAGTATGGGCCTCTACAATGAGCAGTTCTTC	CASSMGLYNEQFF
TRBD1	.	TRBV2	15	TRBJ1-2	TGTGCTAGTTCCCCGGGACAGGGAAGCATTGGTGGCTACACCTTC	CASSPGQGSIGGYTF
TRBD2	once	TRBV24-1	18	TRBJ2-5	TGTGCCACCAGTGATCGTTACGGGACTAGCGGGGGGGCAGAGACCCAGTACTTC	CATSDRYGTSGGAETQYF
.	.	TRBV25-1	15	TRBJ1-1	TGTGCCAGCAGTGAATCGGCAGGTTTGAACACTGAAGCTTTCTTT	CASSESAGLNTEAFF
.	.	TRBV11-2	14	TRBJ1-2	TGTGCCAGCAGCTTAAACAGGGCTAACTATGGCTACACCTTC	CASSLNRANYGYTF
.	.	TRBV19	15	TRBJ2-2	TGTGCCAGTAGACGCTCACGGACTGGCACCGGGGAGCTGTTTTTT	CASRRSRTGTGELFF
.	.	TRBV6-2/TRBV6-3	15	TRBJ2-2	TGTGCCAGCAGTTATGGGACAACCGACACCGGGGAGCTGTTTTTT	CASSYGTTDTGELFF
.	.	TRBV28	13	TRBJ1-2	TGTGCCAGCAGTTTAGGAACAGGTTTTGGCTACACCTTC	CASSLGTGFGYTF
.	.	TRBV29-1	13	TRBJ2-3	TGCAGCGTGGAACGGGGATCCACAGATACGCAGTATTTT	CSVERGSTDTQYF
TRBD2	once	TRBV10-3	15	TRBJ2-3	TGTGCCACCAAAACTAGCGAGACTAGCACAGATACGCAGTATTTT	CATKTSETSTDTQYF
TRBD1	.	TRBV9	14	TRBJ1-1	TGTGCCAGCAGCGCCCGGGACAGGGTCACTGAAGCTTTCTTT	CASSARDRVTEAFF
TRBD2	.	TRBV28	15	TRBJ2-5	TGTGCCAGCAGTCGGCCGGGGGGGTTAGGAGAGACCCAGTACTTC	CASSRPGGLGETQYF
.	.	TRBV7-2	14	TRBJ1-2	TGTGCCAGCAGCCCTGTTGGAGCTAACTATGGCTACACCTTC	CASSPVGANYGYTF
.	.	TRBV6-5	12	TRBJ1-2	TGTGCCAGCAAAGACGGGAACTATGGCTACACCTTC	CASKDGNYGYTF
TRBD1	.	TRBV2	13	TRBJ2-5	TGTGCCAGCGGACAGGGGGCGCGGGAGACCCAGTACTTC	CASGQGARETQYF
.	.	TRBV28	14	TRBJ2-5	TGTGCCAGCAGGGGTTGGGGCGGCACAGAGACCCAGTACTTC	CASRGWGGTETQYF
TRBD2	once	TRBV7-9	15	TRBJ2-5	TGTGCCAGCAGCCAAATTCTAGCGGGGGGTGAGACCCAGTACTTC	CASSQILAGGETQYF
TRBD1	.	TRBV2	14	TRBJ1-2	TGTGCCAGCAACGTCCCGGGACAGGGGGGAGGCTACACCTTC	CASNVPGQGGGYTF
TRBD1	.	TRBV9	14	TRBJ1-1	TGTGCCAGCAGCGTGGCCACAGGGGACCCTGAAGCTTTCTTT	CASSVATGDPEAFF
.	once	TRBV12-5	16	TRBJ1-4	TGTGCTAGTGGTGACCAAAATTTCGGGGTTAATGAAAAACTGTTTTTT	CASGDQNFGVNEKLFF
.	.	TRBV7-8	15	TRBJ1-2	TGTGCCAGCAGCTTAGACAGGGAAAAAGGCTATGGCTACACCTTC	CASSLDREKGYGYTF
.	.	TRBV11-3	19	TRBJ2-2	TGTGCCAGCAGCAAGTCCCTAGGACAGGGAGGGCTAAACACCGGGGAGCTGTTTTTT	CASSKSLGQGGLNTGELFF
.	.	TRBV7-2	12	TRBJ2-5	TGTGCCAGCAGCTTAGTAGATTGGACCCAGTACTTC	CASSLVDWTQYF
.	.	TRBV6-5	13	TRBJ1-5	TGTGCCAGCACTTCCTTACAGGGTCAGCCCCAGCATTTT	CASTSLQGQPQHF
TRBD1	once	TRBV18	18	TRBJ2-6	TGTGCCAGCTCACCCCCCAGGGGGTCCCTCTCTGGGGCCAACGTCCTGACTTTC	CASSPPRGSLSGANVLTF
.	.	TRBV7-9	16	TRBJ2-1	TGTGCCAGCAGCTCGAGGGGGAGCGAGAGTCTACGGGAGCAGTTCTTC	CASSSRGSESLREQFF
.	.	TRBV4-2	16	TRBJ2-5	TGTGCCAGCAGCCAAGATCCACGAGGCCGTAAAGAGACCCAGTACTTC	CASSQDPRGRKETQYF
.	.	TRBV9	14	TRBJ1-1	TGTGCCAGCAGCGTAGAAGGCCGGGGAAGAGGGGCTTTCTTT	CASSVEGRGRGAFF
.	.	TRBV27	13	TRBJ1-1	TGTGCCAGCAGTTGGGGGCCGAACACTGAAGCTTTCTTT	CASSWGPNTEAFF
TRBD1	few	TRBV18	17	TRBJ1-4	TGTGCCAGCTCACGAGGACAGGGCGGTGCAACTAATGAAAAACTGTTTTTT	CASSRGQGGATNEKLFF
TRBD2	.	TRBV4-1	13	TRBJ2-7	TGCGCCAGCCAAGGACTAGCAGGTTCCGAGCAGTACTTC	CASQGLAGSEQYF
.	.	TRBV7-6	16	TRBJ1-5	TGTGCCAGCAGCCCGGCGGGGGGGTTGAGCAATCAGCCCCAGCATTTT	CASSPAGGLSNQPQHF
.	.	TRBV4-3	13	TRBJ2-1	TGCGCCAGCAGCGCGGTACAGGGCAATGAGCAGTTCTTC	CASSAVQGNEQFF
TRBD1	once	TRBV5-5	13	TRBJ1-2	TGTGCCAGCAGTCGGACAGGGGATGGTGGCTACACCTTC	CASSRTGDGGYTF
TRBD2	.	TRBV6-6	16	TRBJ2-1	TGTGCCAGCAGTTCCGGGAGACTAGCGGCCTACAATGAGCAGTTCTTC	CASSSGRLAAYNEQFF
.	.	TRBV5-1	15	TRBJ1-2	TGCGCCAGCAGCCCGAACGCGGGGGTGACGTATGGCTACACCTTC	CASSPNAGVTYGYTF
.	.	TRBV7-8	15	TRBJ2-2	TGTGCCAGCAGCTTAGCCCCAGCCCGGGGCGGGGAGCTGTTTTTT	CASSLAPARGGELFF
.	.	TRBV3-1/TRBV3-2	12	TRBJ2-5	TGTGCCAGCAGCCTACAGACGGAGACCCAGTACTTC	CASSLQTETQYF
TRBD1	.	TRBV30	15	TRBJ1-1	TGTGCCTGGAGTCGCAAGGGGGCGCGGGGCGCTGAAGCTTTCTTT	CAWSRKGARGAEAFF
TRBD1	.	TRBV27	17	TRBJ1-6	TGTGCCAGCCCACCCTGGACAGGGAAGAACCGCAATTCACCCCTCCACTTT	CASPPWTGKNRNSPLHF
TRBD1	.	TRBV15	16	TRBJ2-1	TGTGCCACCAGCGGGATCCGGGACAGCCTCTACAATGAGCAGTTCTTC	CATSGIRDSLYNEQFF
TRBD1	.	TRBV27	16	TRBJ1-1	TGTGCCAGCAGTTCCTGGACAGGTCGACGTTCTTTTGAAGCTTTCTTT	CASSSWTGRRSFEAFF